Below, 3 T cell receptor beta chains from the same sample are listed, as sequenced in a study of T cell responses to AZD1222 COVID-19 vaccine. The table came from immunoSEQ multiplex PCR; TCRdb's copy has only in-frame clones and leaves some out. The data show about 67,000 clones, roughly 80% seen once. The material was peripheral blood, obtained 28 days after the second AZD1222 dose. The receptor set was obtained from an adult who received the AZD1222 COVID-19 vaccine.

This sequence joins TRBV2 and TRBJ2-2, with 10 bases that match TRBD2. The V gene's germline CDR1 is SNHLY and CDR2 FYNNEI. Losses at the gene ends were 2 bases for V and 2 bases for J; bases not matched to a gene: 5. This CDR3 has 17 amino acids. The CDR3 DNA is TGTGCCAGCAGTGAATGGCTAGCGGGGGAAAACACCGGGGAGCTGTTTTTT. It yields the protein CASSEWLAGENTGELFF.

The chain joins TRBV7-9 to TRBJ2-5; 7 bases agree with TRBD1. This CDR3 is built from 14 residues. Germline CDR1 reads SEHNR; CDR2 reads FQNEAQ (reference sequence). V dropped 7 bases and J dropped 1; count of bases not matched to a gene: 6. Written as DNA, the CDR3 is TGTGCCAGCACCTTCGGGGACAGCCAAGAGACCCAGTACTTC. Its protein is CASTFGDSQETQYF.

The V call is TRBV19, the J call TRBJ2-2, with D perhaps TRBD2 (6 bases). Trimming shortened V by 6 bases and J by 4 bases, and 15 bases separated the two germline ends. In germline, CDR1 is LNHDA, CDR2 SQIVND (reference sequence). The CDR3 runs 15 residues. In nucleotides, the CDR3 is TGTGCCAGTAGCCGGACAATCGGGGGCACCGGGGAGCTGTTTTTT. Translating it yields CASSRTIGGTGELFF.